The 30 T cell receptor beta chains in this list originate from one sample, sequenced in a study of T cells in Graves' hyperthyroidism and ophthalmopathy. From RNA transcripts, TCR beta CDR3 regions were amplified. HTBI primers drove first-round RT-PCR of the TCR CDR3. TCRdb ran MiXCR on the multiplex PCR reads and lists one entry per CDR3 protein. The sample consists of hundreds of thousands of distinct CDR3 sequences, about 15% of them appearing once. The sample consisted of blood. Receptor source: a woman aged 25 to 39 with Graves' hyperthyroidism.

This clonotype showed up just a few times. The chain is built from TRBV12-3 or TRBV12-4 and TRBJ2-4; 11 nucleotides line up with TRBD2. The trim removed 6 bases at V and 8 bases at J, leaving 3 bases unmatched. The CDR3 totals 13 residues. The CDR3 spells CASSRSGRDIQYF. The CDR3 coding sequence is TGTGCCAGCAGCCGTAGCGGGAGGGACATTCAGTACTTC.

This chain joins TRBV25-1 and TRBJ1-1; D is possibly TRBD1 (5 bases). The germline V and J ends were trimmed by 8 bases and 5 bases, with 15 bases remaining between them. Germline V gene sequence: CDR1 MGHDK, CDR2 SYGVNS. This CDR3 comprises 13 residues. This CDR3 is CASGGGGRTEAFF. In DNA, the CDR3 is TGTGCCAGCGGGGGGGGGGGAAGAACTGAAGCTTTCTTT. The full variable domain, rest sourced from reference TRBV25-1 and TRBJ1-1, is EADIYQTPRYLVIGTGKKITLECSQTMGHDKMYWYQQDPGMELHLIHYSYGVNSTEKGDLSSESTVSRIRTEHFPLTLESARPSHTSQYLCASGGGGRTEAFFGQGTRLTVV.

This clonotype was seen more than once but under ten times. The chain links TRBV6-2 or TRBV6-3 to TRBJ2-4; 16 bases are shared with TRBD2. CDR1 is MNHEY, CDR2 SVGEGT, per germline. This CDR3 has 14 amino acids. Trimming removed 4 bases from V and 11 bases from J; junction bases left unmatched: 2. DNA of the CDR3: TGTGCCAGCAGTTTCGGGACTAGCGGGAGGGTTCAGTACTTC. It encodes CASSFGTSGRVQYF.

As regards this clonotype: A much larger clone differs from this one at a single base, so this may be a read error. This chain joins TRBV3-1 and TRBJ2-3; no clear D gene. Trimming removed 4 bases at V and 7 bases at J, with 12 bases between. The V gene's germline CDR1 is LGHDT and CDR2 YNNKEL (reference sequence). CDR3 length: 13 amino acids. The CDR3 here is CASSRETRYTQYF. The CDR3, as DNA: TGTGCCAGCAGCCGAGAAACACGTTATACGCAGTATTTT.

V gene TRBV28 combines with J gene TRBJ2-5; 7 bases align to TRBD1. The length of the CDR3 is 15 residues. Germline V gene lookup returns CDR1 MDHEN and CDR2 SYDVKM. The trim removed 6 bases at V and 5 bases at J, leaving 12 bases unmatched. This chain's CDR3 is CASRTITTGRETQYF. The CDR3, as DNA: TGTGCCAGCAGAACAATAACGACAGGGCGGGAGACCCAGTACTTC.

This sequence joins TRBV7-2 and TRBJ2-7; no clear D. The length of the CDR3 is 13 residues. Per germline, CDR1 SGHTA and CDR2 FQGNSA. The V and J ends lost 2 bases and 5 bases respectively, with 10 bases between them. Here the CDR3 reads CASSLSSMHEQYF. In DNA, the CDR3 is TGTGCCAGCAGCTTAAGTAGTATGCACGAGCAGTACTTC.

This clonotype has just a few counts. The chain links TRBV28 to TRBJ1-4; weak D call: TRBD1 (6 bases). The CDR3 has 18 amino acids. Germline lookup yields CDR1 MDHEN and CDR2 SYDVKM. Between the trimmed V and J ends, which lost 4 bases and 8 bases, there was a span of 26 bases. CDR3 nucleotide sequence: TGTGCCAGCAGTTCTATACATACCGAACAGGGACCGTACGAAAAACTGTTTTTT. Translation: CASSSIHTEQGPYEKLFF.

This clonotype was seen more than once but under ten times. The V call is TRBV11-2, the J call TRBJ2-7, with D tentatively TRBD1 (6 bases). Trimming took 5 bases from V and 6 from J, leaving 20 bases between them. The germline V gene has CDR1 SGHAT and CDR2 FQNNGV. This CDR3 is 15 amino acids long. CDR3 in amino acids: CASSLIFSTGTEQYF. The CDR3 bases are TGTGCCAGCAGCCTGATTTTTTCTACAGGGACCGAGCAGTACTTC.

A few counts support this clonotype. V usage is TRBV5-1 and J usage is TRBJ1-2; 7 bases map to TRBD1. CDR1 SGHRS and CDR2 YFSETQ come from the germline V gene. The CDR3 is 17 amino acids. With V trimmed by 1 base and J by 8 bases, 17 bases remained unmatched. The CDR3 DNA is TGCGCCAGCAGCTTGACCCGCGGGACAGTCTCCTATGAGGGCTACACCTTC. As protein: CASSLTRGTVSYEGYTF.

This clonotype turned up a few times. The chain combines TRBV6-1 with TRBJ1-1; 7 bases align to TRBD1. The V gene end was trimmed by 4 bases and the J gene end by 0 bases; junction bases not matched to a gene: 14. Germline V lookup: CDR1 MNHNS, CDR2 SASEGT. CDR3 length: 18 amino acids. In DNA form, the CDR3 reads TGTGCCAGCAGTGGGAGATCCGGGACAGTACATATGAACACTGAAGCTTTCTTT. Its translation: CASSGRSGTVHMNTEAFF.

To note about this clonotype: A much larger clone differs from this one at a single base, so this may be a read error. CDR3 nucleotide sequence: TGTGCCAGCAGCTTAGGACAGGCTCCCGAGCAGTACTTC. This sequence encodes CASSLGQAPEQYF. The chain links TRBV11-2 to TRBJ2-7; D possibly corresponds to TRBD1 (6 bases). The CDR3 consists of 13 residues. Trimming removed 1 base from V and 6 bases from J, with 10 bases in between. Germline V gene sequence: CDR1 SGHAT, CDR2 FQNNGV.

CDR3 DNA: TGTGCCAGCAGCTTAGAAGGGACGGTCAATCAGCCCCAGCATTTT. Protein sequence: CASSLEGTVNQPQHF. The chain is built from TRBV7-2 and TRBJ1-5, with D perhaps TRBD1 (5 bases). The CDR3 length is 15 residues. Germline V CDR1 and CDR2: SGHTA, FQGNSA. The germline V and J ends were trimmed by 1 base and 3 bases, with 10 bases remaining between them.

This clonotype was counted between two and nine times. The chain couples TRBV7-9 to TRBJ2-2, with a possible D match to TRBD1 (6 bases). V lost 5 bases and J 6 bases, leaving 16 bases between the germline ends. The CDR3 runs 15 residues. CDR1 and CDR2 (germline): SEHNR, FQNEAQ (reference sequence). The CDR3, as DNA: TGTGCCAGCAGCAGCTTAGAAACAGGGCCCGGGGAGCTGTTTTTT. Translating it yields CASSSLETGPGELFF.

The rearrangement joins TRBV30 to TRBJ2-7; D is uncertain. Trimming took off 1 base at V and 2 bases at J, with 6 bases between the two ends. Germline V gene lookup returns CDR1 GTSNPN and CDR2 SVGIG (reference sequence). The CDR3 contains 12 residues. The CDR3, as DNA: TGTGCCTGGAGTGACAGCGCCTACGAGCAGTACTTC. This translates into CAWSDSAYEQYF. Variable domain in full (rest from reference TRBV30 and TRBJ2-7): SQTIHQWPATLVQPVGSPLSLECTVEGTSNPNLYWYRQAAGRGLQLLFYSVGIGQISSEVPQNLSASRPQDRQFILSSKKLLLSDSGFYLCAWSDSAYEQYFGPGTRLTVT.

Ten or more counts support this clonotype. The chain links TRBV2 to TRBJ1-1, with D perhaps TRBD1 (5 bases). Per germline, CDR1 SNHLY and CDR2 FYNNEI. The CDR3 spans 12 residues. Trimming left V 6 bases short and J 11 bases short, with 16 bases between. CDR3 coding DNA: TGTGCCAGCAGCTCGGGACGTACGACGGCTTTCTTT. It encodes CASSSGRTTAFF.

V and J are TRBV28 and TRBJ2-5; 9 bases map to TRBD2. CDR1 and CDR2 from the germline V gene are MDHEN and SYDVKM. The J segment lost 3 bases and the V segment lost 11 bases, leaving 13 bases of the junction unmatched. CDR3 size: 15 residues. The CDR3 loop is CASLGAGGDKETQYF. The CDR3 nucleotides read TGTGCCTCCCTCGGGGCGGGAGGGGATAAAGAGACCCAGTACTTC.

V and J are TRBV20-1 and TRBJ2-3, with D maybe TRBD2 (5 bases). V was clipped by 5 bases and J by 0 bases, with 24 bases between them. The CDR3 runs 18 residues. Germline CDR1 DFQATT, CDR2 SNEGSKA (reference sequence). CDR3 coding DNA: TGCAGTGCTTTTTCCTCCGCTGGGTGGAGAGGGAGCACAGATACGCAGTATTTT. It codes for CSAFSSAGWRGSTDTQYF.

The chain combines TRBV30 with TRBJ2-6; D is undetermined. This CDR3 has 13 amino acids. The V end lost 6 bases, the J end lost 2 bases, and 8 bases lay between the germline ends. From germline, CDR1 is GTSNPN and CDR2 SVGIG (reference sequence). CDR3 nucleotide sequence: TGTGCCTGTGGAGAGGCTGGGGCCAACGTCCTGACTTTC. Translated: CACGEAGANVLTF.

This clonotype was picked up a small number of times. The gene calls are TRBV7-2 and TRBJ2-7, with 7 bases fitting TRBD2. Germline V lookup: CDR1 SGHTA, CDR2 FQGNSA. With 6 bases clipped from V and 6 bases from J, the junction kept 8 bases outside the gene matches. The CDR3 contains 13 residues. Here the CDR3 reads CASSRREKGEQYF. CDR3 coding DNA: TGTGCCAGCAGTCGGCGGGAGAAGGGCGAGCAGTACTTC. Complete variable domain (other parts from reference TRBV7-2 and TRBJ2-7): GAGVSQSPSNKVTEKGKDVELRCDPISGHTALYWYRQSLGQGLEFLIYFQGNSAPDKSGLPSDRFSAERTGGSVSTLTIQRTQQEDSAVYLCASSRREKGEQYFGPGTRLTVT.

This chain connects TRBV2 to TRBJ2-3; the D is unclear. CDR1 and CDR2 from the germline V gene are SNHLY and FYNNEI. The CDR3 has 14 amino acids. V was shortened by 5 bases and J by 0 bases, with 9 bases between the two germline ends. The CDR3, as DNA: TGTGCCAGCAGTACCCGAGATAGCACAGATACGCAGTATTTT. Its translation: CASSTRDSTDTQYF.

There are many counts of this clonotype. This chain joins TRBV19 and TRBJ2-2; D unresolved. The CDR3 has 12 residues. CDR1 LNHDA and CDR2 SQIVND come from the germline V gene (reference sequence). The V gene lost 3 bases and the J gene lost 6 bases, with 5 bases spanning the gap. CDR3 in DNA: TGTGCCAGTAGTATTCAGGCCGGGGAGCTGTTTTTT. Amino acid sequence: CASSIQAGELFF.

The J gene is TRBJ1-5, the V gene TRBV25-1, with 8 bases lining up with TRBD1. The ends lost 4 bases at V and 7 bases at J; junction bases unmatched: 3. The CDR3 runs 13 residues. CDR1 and CDR2 (germline): MGHDK, SYGVNS. In DNA form, the CDR3 reads TGTGCCAGCAGTGCCGGGACAGGCCAGCCCCAGCATTTT. Protein sequence: CASSAGTGQPQHF.

This rearrangement joins TRBV6-1 to TRBJ1-2; maybe TRBD1 (5 bases). Germline V lookup: CDR1 MNHNS, CDR2 SASEGT. V was shortened by 3 bases and J by 14 bases, with 16 bases between the two germline ends. CDR3 size: 12 residues. The CDR3 bases are TGTGCCAGCAGTGACCCGGGACGTCGGGGGACCTTC. This gives the protein CASSDPGRRGTF.

This chain joins TRBV30 and TRBJ2-7; D perhaps matches TRBD2 (6 bases). Trimming removed 0 bases from V and 1 base from J, with 13 bases in between. Germline CDR1 reads GTSNPN; CDR2 reads SVGIG (reference sequence). The CDR3 spans 15 residues. This chain's CDR3 is CAWSVGEEGSYEQYF. The CDR3 nucleotides read TGTGCCTGGAGTGTTGGGGAGGAGGGGTCCTACGAGCAGTACTTC.

This clonotype was detected ten times or more. This chain connects TRBV27 to TRBJ2-4; tentative D call: TRBD2 (6 bases). The CDR3 is 10 residues long. The germline CDR1 and CDR2 sequences are MNHEY and SMNVEV (reference sequence). V gave up 8 bases and J gave up 9 bases, with 8 bases separating them. CDR3 protein: CASGEVIQYF. CDR3 nucleotide sequence: TGTGCCAGCGGGGAGGTCATTCAGTACTTC.

This clonotype showed up many times. This chain connects TRBV12-3 or TRBV12-4 to TRBJ2-2; D may be TRBD1 (6 bases). This CDR3 has 16 amino acids. With 2 bases removed from V and 2 bases from J, the gap between germline ends came to 12 bases. CDR3 nucleotides: TGTGCCAGCAGTTTAATGACAGGATCTAACACCGGGGAGCTGTTTTTT. Amino acid sequence: CASSLMTGSNTGELFF.

This clonotype was seen a handful of times. J is TRBJ2-7 and V is TRBV28, with 10 bases that match TRBD1. V was clipped by 6 bases and J by 6 bases; unmatched bases: 5. CDR3 length: 13 residues. Germline V gives CDR1 MDHEN, CDR2 SYDVKM. The CDR3: CASRGTGVGEQYF. The CDR3 bases are TGTGCCAGCAGGGGGACAGGGGTTGGCGAGCAGTACTTC.

In its sample, this clonotype was seen many times. The gene calls are TRBV11-2 and TRBJ1-3; D not resolved. Trimming cost V 4 bases and J 0 bases, with 13 bases left between them. The CDR3 covers 16 residues. The germline V gene has CDR1 SGHAT and CDR2 FQNNGV. DNA of the CDR3: TGTGCCAGCAGCTCCCTTGGTGGGAGCTCTGGAAACACCATATATTTT. Protein: CASSSLGGSSGNTIYF.

This chain links TRBV29-1 with TRBJ2-7; 7 positions agree with TRBD1. The CDR3 has 13 amino acids. Looked up from germline, CDR1 is SQVTM and CDR2 is ANQGSEA. V shed 6 bases, J shed 4 bases, and the junction held 9 bases outside the gene matches. The CDR3 is CSVFEGQRYEQYF. CDR3 coding DNA: TGCAGCGTCTTTGAGGGACAGCGTTACGAGCAGTACTTC.

This clonotype was observed at least ten times. The chain uses TRBV11-2 and TRBJ2-7; 9 nucleotides match TRBD2. The junction had 4 bases not matched to a gene; V was cut back by 6 bases and J by 1 base. This CDR3 has 14 amino acids. Germline V gene lookup returns CDR1 SGHAT and CDR2 FQNNGV. The CDR3 region has the DNA TGTGCCAGCAGTCGACTAGCGGAGTCCTACGAGCAGTACTTC. Protein product: CASSRLAESYEQYF.